One and the same sample provided the 27 T cell receptor beta chains below, sequenced in a study of regulatory T cells in long-lasting Graves disease. As to time point: newly diagnosed GD, antithyroid drugs for less than 3 months. Following extraction of RNA from PBMCs, that RNA was used to make the TCR library. CDR3-region Arm-PCR and iRepertoire HTBI primers produced the TCR beta libraries. TCRdb called the multiplex PCR reads again in MiXCR, with one record for every CDR3 protein. The sample shows around 250,000 distinct CDR3 sequences, 20% to 25% of them seen only once. The source was peripheral blood mononuclear cells (PBMCs), collected at new diagnosis, from a patient treated with antithyroid drugs. The receptors shown here come from a female donor with Graves disease.

This clonotype has just a few counts. The rearrangement uses TRBV5-1 and TRBJ2-1; TRBD1 matches 9 bases. The J segment lost 8 bases and the V segment lost 4 bases, leaving 10 bases of the junction unmatched. From germline, CDR1 is SGHRS and CDR2 YFSETQ. CDR3 length: 15 amino acids. The chain's CDR3 is CASSTRQGGPDEQFF. DNA of the CDR3: TGCGCCAGCAGCACCCGACAGGGGGGCCCAGATGAGCAGTTCTTC.

The CDR3 DNA is TGCAGCGCCCCCCGCGGATCTAGCTCCTACAATGAGCAGTTCTTC. Translation gives CSAPRGSSSYNEQFF. This chain connects TRBV29-1 to TRBJ2-1; D not certain. Trimming removed 7 bases at V and 0 bases at J, with 16 bases between. Germline V gene sequence: CDR1 SQVTM, CDR2 ANQGSEA. The CDR3 covers 15 residues.

This clonotype was seen at least ten times. The chain couples TRBV30 to TRBJ1-5, with D perhaps matching TRBD1 (6 bases). CDR1 and CDR2 (germline): GTSNPN, SVGIG (reference sequence). V lost 0 bases, J lost 2 bases, and 11 bases lay in between. The CDR3 is 15 amino acids. The CDR3 loop is CAWSVGGHGNQPQHF. Here the CDR3 DNA reads TGTGCCTGGAGTGTCGGGGGGCACGGCAATCAGCCCCAGCATTTT.

This clonotype has a count of ten or more. V usage is TRBV7-9 and J usage is TRBJ2-7; tentative D call: TRBD1 (6 bases). Germline lookup yields CDR1 SEHNR and CDR2 FQNEAQ (reference sequence). Trimming took 3 bases from V and 5 from J, leaving 14 bases between them. The CDR3 consists of 14 residues. This CDR3 reads CASSLGQGSDEQYF. In nucleotides, the CDR3 is TGTGCCAGCAGCTTGGGGCAGGGGAGCGACGAGCAGTACTTC.

There are a few counts of this clonotype. CDR3 nucleotide sequence: TGTGCCTGGGCCTTTTGGGGCGGCTCTATCACAGATACGCAGTATTTT. It translates to CAWAFWGGSITDTQYF. The chain carries TRBV30 and TRBJ2-3; a possible D gene is TRBD1 (5 bases). The CDR3 has 16 amino acids. The germline V gene encodes CDR1 GTSNPN and CDR2 SVGIG (reference sequence). Trimming cost V 5 bases and J 2 bases, with 20 bases left between them.

This sequence joins TRBV29-1 and TRBJ2-7; 7 nucleotides match TRBD1. The length of the CDR3 is 18 residues. Germline CDR1 and CDR2: SQVTM and ANQGSEA. Losses at the gene ends were 4 bases for V and 4 bases for J; bases not matched to a gene: 22. CDR3 in DNA: TGCAGCGTTGCCGTTCCATCGCGACAGGGATCTATAAGGTACGAGCAGTACTTC. This encodes CSVAVPSRQGSIRYEQYF.

This clonotype was counted between two and nine times. V is TRBV9 and J is TRBJ1-3; D is unclear. The CDR3 has 15 residues. Per germline, CDR1 SGDLS and CDR2 YYNGEE. V was trimmed by 0 bases and J by 2 bases, leaving 9 bases between them. The CDR3 is CASSVGVGPGNTIYF. CDR3 bases: TGTGCCAGCAGCGTAGGCGTGGGCCCTGGAAACACCATATATTTT.

In this sample, this clonotype turned up many times. The chain has TRBV6-1 and TRBJ2-3, with 11 positions matching TRBD2. Germline loops: CDR1 MNHNS, CDR2 SASEGT. The trim removed 5 bases at V and 2 bases at J, leaving 9 bases unmatched. The CDR3 is 17 residues long. Here the CDR3 DNA reads TGTGCCAGCAGTCGACTAGCGGGGTCGGGCTCCACAGATACGCAGTATTTT. Its translation is CASSRLAGSGSTDTQYF.

This clonotype was counted many times. The V gene is TRBV2, the J gene TRBJ2-5; D not certain. The CDR3 has 15 residues. Germline V gives CDR1 SNHLY, CDR2 FYNNEI. V lost 5 bases to trimming and J lost 0 bases, with 13 bases between them. Written as DNA, the CDR3 is TGTGCCAGCAGTCCACCTCAGCCGTACCAAGAGACCCAGTACTTC. Its protein product is CASSPPQPYQETQYF.

The chain joins TRBV4-2 to TRBJ2-2; the match to TRBD2 covers 7 bases. With V trimmed by 1 base and J by 4 bases, 3 bases remained unmatched. CDR3 length equals 15 residues. From germline, CDR1 is LGHNA and CDR2 YNFKEQ. The chain's CDR3 is CASSQGGSSTGELFF. DNA of the CDR3: TGTGCCAGCAGCCAAGGCGGGAGTAGCACCGGGGAGCTGTTTTTT.

Details on this clonotype: A far larger clone is just one base off, so this is likely a read error. This chain links TRBV20-1 with TRBJ2-7; no definite D call. The CDR3 is made up of 11 amino acids. Germline loops: CDR1 DFQATT, CDR2 SNEGSKA (reference sequence). CDR3 region: CSEELWNEQYF. In DNA form, the CDR3 reads TGCTCCGAGGAGTTGTGGAATGAGCAGTACTTC.

This clonotype was counted many times. This chain uses TRBV30 with TRBJ2-7; 7 positions match TRBD1. V shed 6 bases and J 3 bases; nucleotides not matched to a gene: 5. CDR1 GTSNPN and CDR2 SVGIG come from the germline V gene (reference sequence). The CDR3 spans 12 residues. The CDR3 sequence: CACSGQIYEQYF. The DNA for the CDR3 is TGTGCCTGCTCGGGACAGATCTACGAGCAGTACTTC.

This clonotype has ten or more counts. The CDR3 reads CASSQDWDYGYTF. CDR3 in DNA: TGTGCCAGCAGCCAAGATTGGGACTATGGCTACACCTTC. This chain links TRBV4-2 with TRBJ1-2; no clear D gene. Germline CDR1 is LGHNA and CDR2 is YNFKEQ. The CDR3 is made up of 13 amino acids. Trimming shortened V by 0 bases and J by 3 bases, and 5 bases separated the two germline ends.

This clonotype came up many times. The chain links TRBV6-1 to TRBJ2-4; tentatively, D is TRBD1 (6 bases). Germline V lookup: CDR1 MNHNS, CDR2 SASEGT. The CDR3 sequence is 12 residues long. V was shortened by 6 bases and J by 7 bases, with 10 bases between the two germline ends. The CDR3 loop is CASSQGSNIQYF. DNA of the CDR3: TGTGCCAGCAGCCAGGGGTCGAACATTCAGTACTTC.

This clonotype was found many times. CDR3 bases: TGTGCCAGCAGTTACGTCGCGGGACACAATGAGCAGTTCTTC. Protein: CASSYVAGHNEQFF. The V and J genes are TRBV6-9 and TRBJ2-1; maybe TRBD2 (6 bases). Germline V lookup: CDR1 MNHGY, CDR2 SVAAGI. The CDR3 totals 14 residues. Trimming stripped 3 bases from V and 5 bases from J, with 11 bases between.

This clonotype has at least ten counts. V and J are TRBV6-2 or TRBV6-3 and TRBJ2-7; D may match TRBD1 or TRBD2 (5 bases each). Germline lookup yields CDR1 MNHEY and CDR2 SVGEGT. The CDR3 covers 13 residues. V shed 8 bases and J shed 1 base, with 12 bases lying between them. CDR3 sequence reads: CASGTARSYEQYF. The CDR3 coding sequence is TGTGCCAGCGGGACCGCGAGATCCTACGAGCAGTACTTC.

This clonotype appeared a few times. This rearrangement joins TRBV14 to TRBJ2-6; D is uncertain. Germline V gives CDR1 SGHDN, CDR2 FVKESK. V lost 3 bases and J lost 0, with 3 bases in between. CDR3 length: 14 residues. In DNA, the CDR3 is TGTGCCAGCAGCCAGACCTCTGGGGCCAACGTCCTGACTTTC. Translation gives CASSQTSGANVLTF.

This clonotype came up many times. The rearrangement joins TRBV20-1 to TRBJ2-3, with a possible D match to TRBD1 (5 bases). The germline CDR1 and CDR2 sequences are DFQATT and SNEGSKA (reference sequence). The CDR3 totals 18 residues. V was shortened by 0 bases and J by 2 bases, with 21 bases between the two germline ends. The CDR3 nucleotides are TGCAGTGCTAGAGATATACCGTTAGGGTCTGGGGCCACAGATACGCAGTATTTT. The encoded protein is CSARDIPLGSGATDTQYF.

This clonotype was found a few times. The chain has TRBV6-1 and TRBJ1-2; no reliable D call. The germline V and J ends were trimmed by 6 bases and 6 bases, with 17 bases remaining between them. The CDR3 has 14 amino acids. The V gene's germline CDR1 is MNHNS and CDR2 SASEGT. The CDR3 reads CASSPSDRKDGYTF. CDR3 nucleotide sequence: TGTGCCAGCAGCCCCTCTGACCGGAAAGATGGCTACACCTTC.

A note on this clonotype: A far larger clone is a single base away, which makes a read error likely. The J gene is TRBJ2-7, the V gene TRBV11-2; D gene uncertain. The CDR3 runs 11 residues. The germline V gene encodes CDR1 SGHAT and CDR2 FQNNGV. Trimming took off 5 bases at V and 3 bases at J, with 5 bases between the two ends. The CDR3 coding sequence is TGTGCCAGCAGCCCCGTCTACGAGCAGTACTTC. Its translation: CASSPVYEQYF.

This clonotype was detected ten times or more. The J gene is TRBJ1-2, the V gene TRBV20-1; 8 bases line up with TRBD1. This CDR3 is 14 amino acids long. Unmatched junction bases numbered 8, after V lost 3 bases and J lost 5 bases. Germline V gene lookup returns CDR1 DFQATT and CDR2 SNEGSKA (reference sequence). Here the CDR3 reads CSASGTGQAYGYTF. The CDR3 nucleotides are TGCAGTGCTAGCGGTACGGGACAGGCGTATGGCTACACCTTC.

At least ten counts were recorded for this clonotype. The chain has TRBV12-3 or TRBV12-4 and TRBJ1-5; perhaps TRBD1 as D (6 bases). V shed 3 bases and J shed 4 bases, with 13 bases lying between them. CDR3 length equals 15 residues. The CDR3 protein is CASSLGGGRNQPQHF. The CDR3, as DNA: TGTGCCAGCAGTTTGGGAGGGGGTCGAAATCAGCCCCAGCATTTT.

This clonotype was seen many times. The chain's CDR3 is CASSTLGVDNEQFF. CDR3 nucleotide sequence: TGTGCCAGCAGCACCCTGGGGGTCGACAATGAGCAGTTCTTC. The chain carries TRBV7-2 and TRBJ2-1; D could derive from TRBD1 or TRBD2 (5 bases each). The V end lost 5 bases, the J end lost 5 bases, and 13 bases lay between the germline ends. The CDR3 extends over 14 amino acids. Germline CDR1 SGHTA, CDR2 FQGNSA.

This clonotype was seen ten or more times. The chain recombines TRBV6-1 with TRBJ2-7, with D possibly being TRBD2 (7 bases). The V end was cut by 7 bases, the J end by 7 bases, with 17 bases between. CDR3 length: 13 residues. Germline assignment: CDR1 MNHNS and CDR2 SASEGT. CDR3 nucleotides: TGTGCCAGCACCGACCGGGGGGCAGGGGAGCAGTACTTC. Its translation is CASTDRGAGEQYF.

This clonotype appeared many times. The J gene is TRBJ1-5, the V gene TRBV6-2 or TRBV6-3; the D gene is possibly TRBD1 (5 bases). Trimming took 4 bases from V and 7 from J, leaving 14 bases between them. The CDR3 is made up of 14 amino acids. Germline loops: CDR1 MNHEY, CDR2 SVGEGT. The CDR3 DNA reads TGTGCCAGCAGTTCAGGCGGGGCAAGGCAGCCCCAGCATTTT. As protein: CASSSGGARQPQHF.

This clonotype was detected ten times or more. This rearrangement joins TRBV12-3 or TRBV12-4 to TRBJ2-3, with unresolved D. The germline V and J ends were trimmed by 2 bases and 2 bases, with 8 bases remaining between them. The CDR3 is made up of 14 amino acids. CDR3 sequence: CASSLSDITDTQYF. CDR3 nucleotide sequence: TGTGCCAGCAGTTTATCGGATATCACAGATACGCAGTATTTT.

This clonotype appeared a single time. Mismatch with germline at one junction end may stem from a read error. The gene calls are TRBV28 and TRBJ2-7; tentatively, D is TRBD1 or TRBD2 (5 bases each). The CDR3 contains 14 residues. Germline V gene sequence: CDR1 MDHEN, CDR2 SYDVKM. The CDR3 DNA follows: TGTGCCGGCAGTTTATCTCAGGGTCGGGGCGAGCAGTACTTC. This encodes CAGSLSQGRGEQYF.